Below are 31 T cell receptor beta chains sequenced from a single sample in a study of neoadjuvant anti-PD-1 for oral cavity cancer. This table comes from immunoSEQ multiplex PCR, and its TCRdb copy is limited to in-frame clones, with some not included. The sample yields tens of thousands of clones, 80% to 90% seen once. As for time point: after neoadjuvant nivolumab, at surgical resection. Specimen: PBMCs, collected after nivolumab (anti-PD-1) treatment. The receptor set was obtained from a person aged 40 to 85 with oral cavity squamous cell carcinoma.

This rearrangement joins TRBV7-9 to TRBJ2-1; 12 positions match TRBD2. From germline, CDR1 is SEHNR and CDR2 FQNEAQ (reference sequence). This CDR3 has 16 residues. With V trimmed by 5 bases and J by 4 bases, 6 bases remained unmatched. This chain's CDR3 is CASSTLGTSGYNEQFF. Here the CDR3 DNA reads TGTGCCAGCAGCACCCTCGGGACTAGCGGGTACAATGAGCAGTTCTTC.

J is TRBJ1-2 and V is TRBV19, with no clear D. Germline V lookup: CDR1 LNHDA, CDR2 SQIVND (reference sequence). Deletions cut 5 bases from V and 1 base from J, with 8 bases between. This CDR3 comprises 13 residues. CDR3 nucleotides: TGTGCCAGTAGTCAGAATCTTAACTATGGCTACACCTTC. Translated: CASSQNLNYGYTF. Variable domain in full (rest from reference TRBV19 and TRBJ1-2): DGGITQSPKYLFRKEGQNVTLSCEQNLNHDAMYWYRQDPGQGLRLIYYSQIVNDFQKGDIAEGYSVSREKKESFPLTVTSAQKNPTAFYLCASSQNLNYGYTFGSGTRLTVV.

This chain joins TRBV5-4 and TRBJ2-1, with 12 bases aligning to TRBD2. Germline V gene sequence: CDR1 SGHNT, CDR2 YYREEE (reference sequence). The V and J ends lost 3 bases and 4 bases, in that order; junction bases with no gene match: 2. This CDR3 is built from 15 residues. CDR3 bases: TGTGCCAGCAGCTCCGGACTAGCGGGGTACAATGAGCAGTTCTTC. This encodes CASSSGLAGYNEQFF. Using reference TRBV5-4 and TRBJ2-1 for the parts outside the CDR3, the full variable domain is ETGVTQSPTHLIKTRGQQVTLRCSSQSGHNTVSWYQQALGQGPQFIFQYYREEENGRGNFPPRFSGLQFPNYSSELNVNALELDDSALYLCASSSGLAGYNEQFFGPGTRLTVL.

J is TRBJ1-5 and V is TRBV6-1, with D unclear. This CDR3 region has 15 residues. CDR1 is MNHNS, CDR2 SASEGT, per germline. V was trimmed by 6 bases and J by 5 bases, leaving 17 bases between them. The CDR3 is CASRTGSAGHQPQHF. The CDR3 nucleotides read TGTGCCAGCAGGACGGGGTCAGCTGGACATCAGCCCCAGCATTTT.

The chain combines TRBV14 with TRBJ1-2, with no clear D. This CDR3 is 12 amino acids long. The V gene lost 1 base and the J gene lost 6 bases, with 6 bases spanning the gap. Germline CDR1 is SGHDN and CDR2 is FVKESK. CDR3 loop: CASSQVTDGYTF. The DNA for the CDR3 is TGTGCCAGCAGCCAAGTGACGGATGGCTACACCTTC.

The chain combines TRBV28 with TRBJ2-5, with TRBD2 as a possible D gene (6 bases). Trimming took 4 bases from V and 0 from J, leaving 12 bases between them. The CDR3 contains 15 residues. Germline V gene lookup returns CDR1 MDHEN and CDR2 SYDVKM. The CDR3 is CASSSRGWYQETQYF. In DNA, the CDR3 is TGTGCCAGCAGTTCGCGGGGATGGTACCAAGAGACCCAGTACTTC. Using reference TRBV28 and TRBJ2-5 for the parts outside the CDR3, the full variable domain is DVKVTQSSRYLVKRTGEKVFLECVQDMDHENMFWYRQDPGLGLRLIYFSYDVKMKEKGDIPEGYSVSREKKERFSLILESASTNQTSMYLCASSSRGWYQETQYFGPGTRLLVL.

The chain uses TRBV5-6 and TRBJ1-4, with 7 nucleotides matching TRBD1. J was trimmed by 8 bases and V by 1 base; bases with no gene match: 8. Germline loops: CDR1 SGHDT, CDR2 YYEEEE. The CDR3 sequence is 15 residues long. CDR3 protein: CASSLYRTGGEKLFF. CDR3 coding DNA: TGTGCCAGCAGCTTGTACCGGACAGGCGGGGAAAAACTGTTTTTT.

This clone was counted a few times. This chain uses TRBV2 with TRBJ1-1, with 7 bases fitting TRBD1. The V segment lost 7 bases and the J segment 4 bases; nucleotides outside the gene matches: 9. Germline V gene sequence: CDR1 SNHLY, CDR2 FYNNEI. This CDR3 contains 14 residues. The CDR3 DNA is TGTGCCAGCATCTTTACAGGGGAGGCCACTGAAGCTTTCTTT. Its protein product is CASIFTGEATEAFF.

V gene TRBV19 combines with J gene TRBJ1-2; TRBD1 matches at 10 bases. The germline V gene encodes CDR1 LNHDA and CDR2 SQIVND (reference sequence). Trimming cost V 4 bases and J 8 bases; bases outside gene matches: 16. This CDR3 is built from 17 residues. The CDR3 region has the DNA TGTGCCAGTAGTAGAACCCGGGACAGGGGCTCGACCTCGGGCTACACCTTC. Translated: CASSRTRDRGSTSGYTF.

CDR3 in amino acids: CAWSLTVGGLSDEQYF. CDR3 coding DNA: TGTGCCTGGAGTCTAACAGTGGGGGGATTAAGCGACGAGCAGTACTTC. This chain joins TRBV30 and TRBJ2-7, with D possibly being TRBD2 (6 bases). The V end lost 2 bases, the J end lost 5 bases, and 22 bases lay between the germline ends. Per the germline V gene, CDR1 is GTSNPN and CDR2 is SVGIG (reference sequence). This CDR3 is built from 16 residues. Combining the CDR3 with reference TRBV30 and TRBJ2-7 gives the whole variable domain SQTIHQWPATLVQPVGSPLSLECTVEGTSNPNLYWYRQAAGRGLQLLFYSVGIGQISSEVPQNLSASRPQDRQFILSSKKLLLSDSGFYLCAWSLTVGGLSDEQYFGPGTRLTVT.

V is TRBV29-1 and J is TRBJ1-5; D is possibly TRBD1 (6 bases). CDR3 size: 18 residues. V was trimmed by 1 base and J by 2 bases, leaving 21 bases between them. CDR1 is SQVTM and CDR2 is ANQGSEA in the germline V gene. The CDR3 reads CSVEVKGPGAGCNQPQHF. The CDR3 region has the DNA TGCAGCGTTGAAGTAAAGGGACCAGGGGCCGGCTGCAATCAGCCCCAGCATTTT. Full variable domain (outside the CDR3, taken from reference TRBV29-1 and TRBJ1-5): SAVISQKPSRDICQRGTSLTIQCQVDSQVTMMFWYRQQPGQSLTLIATANQGSEATYESGFVIDKFPISRPNLTFSTLTVSNMSPEDSSIYLCSVEVKGPGAGCNQPQHFGDGTRLSIL.

V and J are TRBV5-8 and TRBJ2-7; the match to TRBD1 covers 9 bases. With V trimmed by 2 bases and J by 1 base, 4 bases remained unmatched. The germline CDR1 and CDR2 sequences are SGHTS and YDEGEE. This CDR3 is built from 15 residues. The CDR3 here is CASSFAGTGSYEQYF. For the CDR3, the DNA is TGTGCCAGCAGCTTTGCTGGGACAGGGTCCTACGAGCAGTACTTC.

This clone has only a few counts. V usage is TRBV28 and J usage is TRBJ1-1; D is perhaps TRBD1 (5 bases). The CDR3 loop spans 14 amino acids. Germline V CDR1 and CDR2: MDHEN, SYDVKM. Trimming removed 5 bases from V and 1 base from J, with 11 bases in between. The CDR3 spells CASSPGDENTEAFF. DNA for the CDR3: TGTGCCAGCAGTCCGGGGGATGAGAACACTGAAGCTTTCTTT. Together with reference TRBV28 and TRBJ1-1, the CDR3 gives the full variable domain: DVKVTQSSRYLVKRTGEKVFLECVQDMDHENMFWYRQDPGLGLRLIYFSYDVKMKEKGDIPEGYSVSREKKERFSLILESASTNQTSMYLCASSPGDENTEAFFGQGTRLTVV.

Remarks on this clone: In the same sample, other DNA sequences code for this CDR3. The gene calls are TRBV5-1 and TRBJ1-1; the D gene is possibly TRBD1 (6 bases). The CDR3 is 13 amino acids. Trimming took off 2 bases at V and 1 base at J, with 6 bases between the two ends. Germline lookup yields CDR1 SGHRS and CDR2 YFSETQ. This chain's CDR3 is CASSLQGNTEAFF. Here the CDR3 DNA reads TGCGCCAGCAGCTTACAGGGGAACACTGAAGCTTTCTTT.

This clone was detected once. DNA for the CDR3: TGTGCCAGCAGTAAAACCGGGACAGGGGAAAACACCATATATTTT. Protein product: CASSKTGTGENTIYF. The chain couples TRBV6-1 to TRBJ1-3; 10 bases map to TRBD1. J lost 6 bases, V lost 5 bases, and 7 bases had no gene match. The germline gives CDR1 MNHNS, CDR2 SASEGT. CDR3 length: 15 amino acids.

V usage is TRBV4-1 and J usage is TRBJ2-7, with D possibly being TRBD2 (6 bases). Trimming took off 4 bases at V and 7 bases at J, with 14 bases between the two ends. The CDR3 runs 13 residues. The germline V gene encodes CDR1 MGHRA and CDR2 YSYEKL. The CDR3 sequence is CASSLTAAGEQYF. CDR3 nucleotide sequence: TGCGCCAGCAGCCTGACCGCGGCGGGGGAGCAGTACTTC.

DNA of the CDR3: TGTGCCAGTACGGCGTTTGGGGGGAACACCATATATTTT. Its translation: CASTAFGGNTIYF. V is TRBV19 and J is TRBJ1-3, with D perhaps TRBD1 (5 bases). Trimming shortened V by 7 bases and J by 7 bases, and 14 bases separated the two germline ends. The CDR3 spans 13 residues. CDR1 and CDR2 (germline): LNHDA, SQIVND (reference sequence).

This chain uses TRBV5-4 with TRBJ1-4; D might be TRBD1 (6 bases). V gave up 2 bases and J gave up 5 bases, with 10 bases separating them. The CDR3 runs 14 residues. Looked up from germline, CDR1 is SGHNT and CDR2 is YYREEE (reference sequence). CDR3 residues: CASSFRQANEKLFF. For the CDR3, the DNA is TGTGCCAGCAGCTTTCGACAGGCAAATGAAAAACTGTTTTTT.

The chain recombines TRBV6-1 with TRBJ1-4; a possible D gene is TRBD1 (5 bases). V lost 8 bases and J lost 4, with 11 bases in between. The CDR3 has 13 amino acids. The germline gives CDR1 MNHNS, CDR2 SASEGT. The CDR3 here is CASVDRVNEKLFF. CDR3 sequence (DNA): TGTGCCAGCGTCGACAGAGTTAATGAAAAACTGTTTTTT.

J is TRBJ2-2 and V is TRBV5-4; no firm D call. CDR3 length equals 15 residues. Germline V gene lookup returns CDR1 SGHNT and CDR2 YYREEE (reference sequence). V was clipped by 5 bases and J by 7 bases, with 18 bases between them. Written as DNA, the CDR3 is TGTGCCAGCAGTCCCACGCTGGGGTCGGGCGGGGAGCTGTTTTTT. This gives the protein CASSPTLGSGGELFF.

V usage is TRBV7-8 and J usage is TRBJ2-7; no firm D call. This CDR3 contains 13 residues. V was cut by 2 bases and J by 3 bases, with 8 bases left in between. Germline V gives CDR1 SGHVS, CDR2 FQNEAQ. The CDR3 bases are TGTGCCAGCAGCTTAAACAATTTCTACGAGCAGTACTTC. Translating it yields CASSLNNFYEQYF.

The V and J genes are TRBV19 and TRBJ1-1; D uncertain. This CDR3 comprises 12 residues. V gave up 3 bases and J gave up 5 bases, with 7 bases separating them. CDR1 and CDR2 from the germline V gene are LNHDA and SQIVND (reference sequence). The CDR3 spells CASSMRVTEAFF. The CDR3, as DNA: TGTGCCAGTAGTATGAGAGTGACTGAAGCTTTCTTT. Full variable domain (remainder filled in from reference TRBV19 and TRBJ1-1): DGGITQSPKYLFRKEGQNVTLSCEQNLNHDAMYWYRQDPGQGLRLIYYSQIVNDFQKGDIAEGYSVSREKKESFPLTVTSAQKNPTAFYLCASSMRVTEAFFGQGTRLTVV.

The chain carries TRBV6-6 and TRBJ1-1, with D perhaps TRBD1 (6 bases). From germline, CDR1 is MNHNY and CDR2 SVGAGI (reference sequence). Between the trimmed V and J ends, which lost 7 bases and 2 bases, there was a span of 14 bases. The CDR3 runs 14 residues. CDR3: CASTAGAGNTEAFF. CDR3 DNA sequence: TGTGCCAGCACGGCGGGGGCGGGAAACACTGAAGCTTTCTTT.

The chain joins TRBV18 to TRBJ2-1, with TRBD1 as a possible D gene (6 bases). The V end was cut by 5 bases, the J end by 10 bases, with 18 bases between. This CDR3 spans 14 amino acids. Germline CDR1 and CDR2: KGHSH and LQKENI. This chain's CDR3 is CASSGDTEEPEQFF. DNA for the CDR3: TGTGCCAGCTCAGGGGACACCGAGGAACCGGAGCAGTTCTTC.

The J gene is TRBJ2-2, the V gene TRBV6-1, with no clear D. CDR3 length: 14 amino acids. V was pared by 4 bases and J by 6 bases, with 12 bases between. CDR1 is MNHNS, CDR2 SASEGT, per germline. This chain's CDR3 is CASSAFQRSGELFF. The CDR3 nucleotides read TGTGCCAGCAGTGCCTTTCAGAGGTCCGGGGAGCTGTTTTTT.

The genes are TRBV10-3 and TRBJ2-7; the match to TRBD1 covers 12 bases. This CDR3 spans 14 amino acids. V lost 5 bases to trimming and J lost 7 bases; unmatched junction nucleotides: 6. Germline CDR1 ENHRY, CDR2 SYGVKD. CDR3: CAISPGQGAGEQYF. The CDR3 DNA follows: TGTGCCATCAGTCCGGGACAGGGGGCTGGAGAGCAGTACTTC.

The rearrangement links TRBV5-1 to TRBJ1-1; 8 positions match TRBD1. The CDR3 is 14 residues long. Germline trimming cut 2 bases from V and 2 bases from J; bases unmatched to any gene: 2. CDR1 and CDR2 from the germline V gene are SGHRS and YFSETQ. DNA for the CDR3: TGCGCCAGCAGCTTCGACAGGGGAAACACTGAAGCTTTCTTT. It yields the protein CASSFDRGNTEAFF. Together with reference TRBV5-1 and TRBJ1-1, the CDR3 gives the full variable domain: KAGVTQTPRYLIKTRGQQVTLSCSPISGHRSVSWYQQTPGQGLQFLFEYFSETQRNKGNFPGRFSGRQFSNSRSEMNVSTLELGDSALYLCASSFDRGNTEAFFGQGTRLTVV.

The chain uses TRBV27 and TRBJ2-2; D is undetermined. The CDR3 contains 12 residues. CDR1 and CDR2 from the germline V gene are MNHEY and SMNVEV (reference sequence). Trimming took off 4 bases at V and 3 bases at J, with 3 bases between the two ends. The CDR3 DNA reads as TGTGCCAGCAGTTATTACACCGGGGAGCTGTTTTTT. Amino acid sequence: CASSYYTGELFF.

The genes are TRBV27 and TRBJ1-4, with 9 bases that match TRBD1. The CDR3 runs 19 residues. V gave up 6 bases and J gave up 3 bases; unmatched junction bases: 17. The germline V gene encodes CDR1 MNHEY and CDR2 SMNVEV (reference sequence). In DNA, the CDR3 is TGTGCCAGCAGGCGCCTACTTGGACAGGGGACAGGCTCTAATGAAAAACTGTTTTTT. This codes for CASRRLLGQGTGSNEKLFF.

This clone was seen a handful of times. The chain links TRBV6-6 to TRBJ2-1; D might be TRBD2 (6 bases). V was trimmed by 5 bases and J by 7 bases, leaving 18 bases between them. The CDR3 loop spans 15 amino acids. Germline CDR1 reads MNHNY; CDR2 reads SVGAGI (reference sequence). The DNA for the CDR3 is TGTGCCAGCAGTAGGCGGGGCGGTGGCTTGAATGAGCAGTTCTTC. It codes for CASSRRGGGLNEQFF.

This clone was detected only a few times. The genes are TRBV27 and TRBJ2-3; maybe TRBD2 (5 bases). Trimming shortened V by 6 bases and J by 2 bases, and 12 bases separated the two germline ends. The CDR3 sequence is 14 residues long. Per the germline V gene, CDR1 is MNHEY and CDR2 is SMNVEV (reference sequence). CDR3 loop: CASRRTYATDTQYF. For the CDR3, the DNA is TGTGCCAGCAGAAGGACTTACGCCACAGATACGCAGTATTTT.